This T cell receptor (beta chain) appears in the sequencing data of a study of blood T cell repertoires in COVID-19. TCRdb keeps only in-frame clones here, not all; method: immunoSEQ multiplex PCR. The table records 50,000 to 75,000 clones, 75% to 80% of them present only once. Trimming left V 0 bases short and J 1 base short, with 11 bases between. The germline gives CDR1 SGHDT, CDR2 YYEEEE. There are 15 residues in the CDR3. The chain carries TRBV5-6 and TRBJ2-7; no firm D call. The sequenced sample consisted of peripheral blood. The sequence was collected from an elderly woman with acute or convalescent COVID-19. The DNA for the CDR3 is TGTGCCAGCAGCTTGGTGGGCTTTTTGTCCTACGAGCAGTACTTC. Translation gives CASSLVGFLSYEQYF.